This T cell receptor (beta chain) was found in a study of cytomegalovirus exposure and HLA in healthy donors. With respect to this clone: Its antigen is as yet unknown.

Study results and caveats: Later analysis associated a missense DCLRE1C variant with TCR beta V- and J-gene trimming. With DRB1 most and HLA-C fewest, TCR association rates differed between HLA loci in a later analysis. Exclusion applied to some V segments, including TRBV6-2 and TRBV6-3, as they were indistinguishable.

60 Vbeta and 13 Jbeta primers were used in PCR. TCRdb keeps only in-frame clones here, not all; method: immunoSEQ multiplex PCR. Of 100,000 to 150,000 clones listed, roughly 72% were seen once; the top ten hold under 5%. CDR3 length: 11 residues. Germline V gene sequence: CDR1 SGHDN, CDR2 FVKESK. The V and J ends lost 5 bases and 4 bases respectively, with 5 bases between them. The sequence derives from a man aged 35 to 55 in good health and CMV-seropositive. The sequenced material came from PBMCs. This chain joins TRBV14 and TRBJ2-5, with D hard to call. This CDR3 reads CASSAGETQYF. For the CDR3, the DNA is TGTGCCAGCAGCGCAGGAGAGACCCAGTACTTC. The complete variable domain, with remaining parts taken from reference TRBV14 and TRBJ2-5, reads EAGVTQFPSHSVIEKGQTVTLRCDPISGHDNLYWYRRVMGKEIKFLLHFVKESKQDESGMPNNRFLAERTGGTYSTLKVQPAELEDSGVYFCASSAGETQYFGPGTRLLVL.